Presented here are 30 T cell receptor beta chains from one specimen sequenced in a study of T cells in Graves' hyperthyroidism and ophthalmopathy. The TCR beta CDR3 regions underwent amplification using RNA transcripts as the source. The HTBI set primed first-round TCR CDR3 RT-PCR. TCRdb passed the multiplex PCR reads through MiXCR, listing each CDR3 protein once. The sample has about 520,000 distinct CDR3 sequences, around 22% seen once. Sequenced: blood. These receptor sequences come from a woman in her twenties or thirties with Graves' ophthalmopathy.

This clonotype was detected ten times or more. The CDR3 here is CAWSVGIGYTF. CDR3 nucleotides: TGTGCCTGGAGTGTGGGGATCGGCTACACCTTC. The V call is TRBV30, the J call TRBJ1-2; D is unclear. There are 11 residues in the CDR3. Per the germline V gene, CDR1 is GTSNPN and CDR2 is SVGIG (reference sequence). V was clipped by 0 bases and J by 8 bases, with 7 bases between them. Full variable domain (missing parts from reference TRBV30 and TRBJ1-2): SQTIHQWPATLVQPVGSPLSLECTVEGTSNPNLYWYRQAAGRGLQLLFYSVGIGQISSEVPQNLSASRPQDRQFILSSKKLLLSDSGFYLCAWSVGIGYTFGSGTRLTVV.

This clonotype was recorded once. The J gene is TRBJ1-2, the V gene TRBV28; D not certain. With 3 bases removed from V and 2 bases from J, the gap between germline ends came to 7 bases. Germline loops: CDR1 MDHEN, CDR2 SYDVKM. This CDR3 contains 13 residues. This chain's CDR3 is CASSFFGNYGYTF. The CDR3 DNA sequence: TGTGCCAGCAGTTTCTTTGGGAACTATGGCTACACCTTC.

This clonotype was counted ten times or more. The chain joins TRBV12-3 or TRBV12-4 to TRBJ1-5, with a possible D match to TRBD1 (6 bases). V was clipped by 7 bases and J by 6 bases, with 19 bases between them. The CDR3 covers 15 residues. CDR3 protein: CASTAQTGSGQPQHF. The CDR3 nucleotides are TGTGCCAGCACCGCACAGACAGGATCGGGTCAGCCCCAGCATTTT.

This clonotype was detected only a few times. V usage is TRBV15 and J usage is TRBJ1-1; no clear D. V was shortened by 3 bases and J by 0 bases, with 2 bases between the two germline ends. The CDR3 consists of 12 residues. Per the germline V gene, CDR1 is LNHNV and CDR2 is YYDKDF (reference sequence). CDR3 loop: CATSRVNTEAFF. The CDR3 DNA sequence: TGTGCCACCAGCAGGGTGAACACTGAAGCTTTCTTT.

This clonotype was found many times. The rearrangement joins TRBV4-1 to TRBJ1-3; D is unclear. The ends were cut back, 0 bases at V and 3 bases at J, with 0 bases in the middle. The CDR3 has 12 residues. Germline loops: CDR1 MGHRA, CDR2 YSYEKL. CDR3 nucleotides: TGCGCCAGCAGCCAAGATGGAAACACCATATATTTT. This sequence encodes CASSQDGNTIYF.

This clonotype was detected many times. CDR3 DNA sequence: TGTGCCAGCAGTGAAGGACCCGGAGGGGGCAAGAACACTGAAGCTTTCTTT. This codes for CASSEGPGGGKNTEAFF. V is TRBV6-1 and J is TRBJ1-1, with TRBD1 matching 7 bases. Trimming cost V 1 base and J 1 base; bases outside gene matches: 9. Germline CDR1 MNHNS, CDR2 SASEGT. This CDR3 spans 17 amino acids.

Many counts were recorded for this clonotype. The chain is built from TRBV2 and TRBJ1-2; 8 bases are shared with TRBD1. The trim removed 6 bases at V and 4 bases at J, leaving 7 bases unmatched. CDR1 is SNHLY, CDR2 FYNNEI, per germline. The CDR3 is made up of 14 amino acids. Here the CDR3 reads CASRIDRGGYGYTF. The CDR3 nucleotides are TGTGCCAGCAGGATCGACAGGGGAGGCTATGGCTACACCTTC.

CDR3 sequence reads: CASSDLTQGALDEQYF. The CDR3 DNA follows: TGTGCCAGCAGCGACCTCACACAGGGGGCCCTGGACGAGCAGTACTTC. The chain employs TRBV11-1 and TRBJ2-7; TRBD1 agrees at 9 bases. J was trimmed by 5 bases and V by 5 bases; bases with no gene match: 13. The CDR3 is made up of 16 amino acids. CDR1 and CDR2 from the germline V gene are SGHAT and FQDESV (reference sequence).

This clonotype was detected many times. The rearrangement uses TRBV5-1 and TRBJ2-7; TRBD2 is a possible D gene (5 bases). The CDR3 is made up of 12 amino acids. Germline loops: CDR1 SGHRS, CDR2 YFSETQ. V dropped 6 bases and J dropped 0 bases, with 7 bases sitting between them. DNA of the CDR3: TGCGCCAGCATCGGGATCTCCTACGAGCAGTACTTC. Its translation: CASIGISYEQYF.

Ten or more counts support this clonotype. V usage is TRBV27 and J usage is TRBJ1-2, with TRBD1 matching over 9 bases. J was trimmed by 7 bases and V by 7 bases; bases with no gene match: 13. CDR3 length: 15 residues. Per the germline V gene, CDR1 is MNHEY and CDR2 is SMNVEV (reference sequence). CDR3 loop: CASTYSGQGSSGYTF. CDR3 coding DNA: TGTGCCAGCACTTATTCGGGACAGGGAAGTAGTGGCTACACCTTC.

The chain has TRBV5-1 and TRBJ2-2; D might be TRBD2 (6 bases). V lost 1 base and J lost 0, with 10 bases in between. Germline values: CDR1 SGHRS, CDR2 YFSETQ. The CDR3 has 16 amino acids. CDR3 bases: TGCGCCAGCAGCTTGTCTAGCGCCACGAACACCGGGGAGCTGTTTTTT. This gives the protein CASSLSSATNTGELFF.

This clonotype was counted ten times or more. This chain uses TRBV2 with TRBJ2-2, with 10 nucleotides matching TRBD1. This CDR3 comprises 15 residues. V shed 9 bases and J 3 bases; nucleotides not matched to a gene: 7. Germline CDR1 reads SNHLY; CDR2 reads FYNNEI. The CDR3 here is CASLSGQGYTGELFF. The CDR3 DNA sequence: TGTGCCAGTCTCTCGGGACAGGGGTACACCGGGGAGCTGTTTTTT.

This chain joins TRBV6-2 or TRBV6-3 and TRBJ2-7, with D perhaps matching TRBD1 (6 bases). V was shortened by 0 bases and J by 9 bases, with 12 bases between the two germline ends. CDR3 length: 13 amino acids. CDR1 is MNHEY, CDR2 SVGEGT, per germline. CDR3 amino acids: CASSYSARGGQYF. The CDR3 coding sequence is TGTGCCAGCAGTTACTCAGCAAGAGGGGGGCAGTACTTC.

This clonotype occurred many times. The chain has TRBV11-1 and TRBJ1-2; 9 positions match TRBD1. From germline, CDR1 is SGHAT and CDR2 FQDESV (reference sequence). This CDR3 region has 13 residues. V was clipped by 8 bases and J by 3 bases; unmatched bases: 4. The CDR3 reads CASERTGDYGYTF. CDR3 nucleotides: TGTGCCAGCGAAAGGACAGGGGACTATGGCTACACCTTC. Looking up the rest from reference TRBV11-1 and TRBJ1-2 gives the full variable domain: EAEVAQSPRYKITEKSQAVAFWCDPISGHATLYWYRQILGQGPELLVQFQDESVVDDSQLPKDRFSAERLKGVDSTLKIQPAELGDSAMYLCASERTGDYGYTFGSGTRLTVV.

The chain has TRBV6-1 and TRBJ2-2; D is unresolved. Germline-derived CDR1 and CDR2 are MNHNS and SASEGT. The CDR3 extends over 13 amino acids. Deletions cut 6 bases from V and 5 bases from J, with 10 bases between. Here the CDR3 reads CASRTLKTGELFF. CDR3 nucleotide sequence: TGTGCCAGCAGGACTCTGAAAACCGGGGAGCTGTTTTTT.

This clonotype was picked up a small number of times. The junction shows a germline mismatch at one end, possibly a read error. V gene TRBV27 combines with J gene TRBJ1-5, with D hard to call. Germline V gene lookup returns CDR1 MNHEY and CDR2 SMNVEV (reference sequence). The CDR3 has 13 amino acids. The DNA for the CDR3 is TGTGCCGGCAGTTTGGATGGGTGGAGGCCCCAGCATTTT. It specifies CAGSLDGWRPQHF.

In its sample, this clonotype was seen many times. The chain links TRBV7-2 to TRBJ2-5; 9 nucleotides line up with TRBD2. The V and J ends lost 7 bases and 13 bases, in that order; junction bases with no gene match: 7. This CDR3 contains 11 residues. Germline CDR1 reads SGHTA; CDR2 reads FQGNSA. The CDR3 loop reads CASTMRTSAYF. The CDR3 DNA reads TGTGCCAGCACAATGAGGACTAGCGCGTACTTC.

This clonotype was seen ten or more times. J is TRBJ2-5 and V is TRBV20-1; 10 bases map to TRBD2. This CDR3 is built from 15 residues. Germline-derived CDR1 and CDR2 are DFQATT and SNEGSKA (reference sequence). The ends lost 5 bases at V and 3 bases at J; junction bases unmatched: 9. The CDR3 nucleotides read TGCAGTGCTGACACGCGACTAGCGGGTAAAGAGACCCAGTACTTC. Protein sequence: CSADTRLAGKETQYF.

This clonotype was counted at least ten times. This chain uses TRBV19 with TRBJ2-2; maybe TRBD1 (5 bases). Between the trimmed V and J ends, which lost 3 bases and 2 bases, there was a span of 13 bases. CDR1 LNHDA and CDR2 SQIVND come from the germline V gene (reference sequence). This CDR3 region has 16 residues. This chain's CDR3 is CASSIDRSLNTGELFF. DNA for the CDR3: TGTGCCAGTAGTATCGACAGATCCCTCAACACCGGGGAGCTGTTTTTT.

The sample holds many counts of this clonotype. The chain uses TRBV30 and TRBJ1-2; TRBD1 is a possible D gene (6 bases). CDR1 is GTSNPN and CDR2 is SVGIG in the germline V gene (reference sequence). The V end lost 3 bases, the J end lost 6 bases, and 14 bases lay between the germline ends. This CDR3 has 13 residues. CDR3 region: CAWRTGQRNGYTF. The CDR3 DNA reads TGTGCCTGGAGGACCGGACAGAGGAATGGCTACACCTTC.

This clonotype showed up many times. This chain joins TRBV6-5 and TRBJ1-5; tentative D call: TRBD1 (5 bases). The CDR3 loop spans 15 amino acids. CDR1 and CDR2 from the germline V gene are MNHEY and SVGAGI. V lost 8 bases to trimming and J lost 6 bases, with 20 bases between them. The CDR3 spells CASARASREGQPQHF. As DNA, the CDR3 is TGTGCCAGCGCCAGGGCAAGCAGGGAAGGTCAGCCCCAGCATTTT.

This chain uses TRBV19 with TRBJ1-2; 8 bases agree with TRBD1. J was trimmed by 2 bases and V by 7 bases; bases with no gene match: 6. The CDR3 extends over 14 amino acids. The V gene's germline CDR1 is LNHDA and CDR2 SQIVND (reference sequence). DNA of the CDR3: TGTGCCAGTACCAATGACAGGGGAAACTATGGCTACACCTTC. It codes for CASTNDRGNYGYTF.

Details on this clonotype: Possible read error: a much larger clone is one base away. The CDR3 end shows no conserved phenylalanine or tryptophan, and so a read error is likely. The V and J genes are TRBV12-3 or TRBV12-4 and TRBJ2-2; TRBD2 matches at 9 bases. The CDR3 length is 15 residues. V lost 6 bases and J lost 5; bases outside the gene matches: 7. The CDR3: CASSPLAGQTGELFL. The DNA for the CDR3 is TGTGCCAGCAGCCCCCTAGCGGGGCAAACCGGGGAGCTGTTTTTG.

In this sample, this clonotype turned up many times. The chain links TRBV12-5 to TRBJ1-2; 12 nucleotides match TRBD1. The CDR3 contains 13 residues. CDR1 LGHNT and CDR2 FRNRAP come from the germline V gene. The junction had 2 bases not matched to a gene; V was cut back by 4 bases and J by 8 bases. The CDR3: CASGWGTGGGYTF. As DNA, the CDR3 is TGTGCTAGTGGTTGGGGGACAGGGGGCGGCTACACCTTC.

J is TRBJ1-6 and V is TRBV4-3; D remains ambiguous. The CDR3 is made up of 13 amino acids. The V end was cut by 0 bases, the J end by 9 bases, with 6 bases between. The germline V gene encodes CDR1 LGHNA and CDR2 YSLEER. CDR3 residues: CASSQDSASPLHF. The CDR3 nucleotides are TGCGCCAGCAGCCAAGACAGTGCTTCACCCCTCCACTTT.

The table lists this clonotype with many counts. The J gene is TRBJ1-3, the V gene TRBV5-1, with D maybe TRBD1 (6 bases). The CDR3 extends over 17 amino acids. V was clipped by 1 base and J by 0 bases, with 14 bases between them. From germline, CDR1 is SGHRS and CDR2 YFSETQ. CDR3 nucleotides: TGCGCCAGCAGCTTGTTGGACAGTGAAAGCTCTGGAAACACCATATATTTT. This translates into CASSLLDSESSGNTIYF.

The sample holds many counts of this clonotype. The V call is TRBV7-2, the J call TRBJ2-5, with D maybe TRBD2 (6 bases). The CDR3 extends over 13 amino acids. Trimming took off 5 bases at V and 9 bases at J, with 16 bases between the two ends. Germline CDR1 is SGHTA and CDR2 is FQGNSA. The CDR3 sequence: CASSRGDFESQYF. CDR3 sequence (DNA): TGTGCCAGCAGCCGTGGGGACTTCGAGTCCCAGTACTTC.

The rearrangement joins TRBV12-3 or TRBV12-4 to TRBJ2-2; possibly TRBD1 for D (6 bases). Trimming removed 5 bases from V and 4 bases from J, with 11 bases in between. This CDR3 has 14 amino acids. Here the CDR3 reads CASSNRVGTGELFF. CDR3 nucleotide sequence: TGTGCCAGCAGTAACAGGGTTGGCACCGGGGAGCTGTTTTTT.

Many counts were recorded for this clonotype. The rearrangement uses TRBV30 and TRBJ1-1; D gene uncertain. CDR3 length: 13 residues. V lost 1 base to trimming and J lost 7 bases, with 13 bases between them. In germline, CDR1 is GTSNPN, CDR2 SVGIG (reference sequence). The CDR3 region is CAWSGGGVGEAFF. The CDR3, as DNA: TGTGCCTGGAGTGGTGGAGGCGTCGGTGAAGCTTTCTTT.

This clonotype has at least ten counts. V and J are TRBV5-1 and TRBJ1-2, with TRBD1 matching over 10 bases. V was pared by 1 base and J by 3 bases, with 3 bases of the junction left unmatched. Germline V lookup: CDR1 SGHRS, CDR2 YFSETQ. The CDR3 is 15 residues long. CDR3 coding DNA: TGCGCCAGCAGCTTGCTCGGGACAGGGGACTATGGCTACACCTTC. It yields the protein CASSLLGTGDYGYTF.